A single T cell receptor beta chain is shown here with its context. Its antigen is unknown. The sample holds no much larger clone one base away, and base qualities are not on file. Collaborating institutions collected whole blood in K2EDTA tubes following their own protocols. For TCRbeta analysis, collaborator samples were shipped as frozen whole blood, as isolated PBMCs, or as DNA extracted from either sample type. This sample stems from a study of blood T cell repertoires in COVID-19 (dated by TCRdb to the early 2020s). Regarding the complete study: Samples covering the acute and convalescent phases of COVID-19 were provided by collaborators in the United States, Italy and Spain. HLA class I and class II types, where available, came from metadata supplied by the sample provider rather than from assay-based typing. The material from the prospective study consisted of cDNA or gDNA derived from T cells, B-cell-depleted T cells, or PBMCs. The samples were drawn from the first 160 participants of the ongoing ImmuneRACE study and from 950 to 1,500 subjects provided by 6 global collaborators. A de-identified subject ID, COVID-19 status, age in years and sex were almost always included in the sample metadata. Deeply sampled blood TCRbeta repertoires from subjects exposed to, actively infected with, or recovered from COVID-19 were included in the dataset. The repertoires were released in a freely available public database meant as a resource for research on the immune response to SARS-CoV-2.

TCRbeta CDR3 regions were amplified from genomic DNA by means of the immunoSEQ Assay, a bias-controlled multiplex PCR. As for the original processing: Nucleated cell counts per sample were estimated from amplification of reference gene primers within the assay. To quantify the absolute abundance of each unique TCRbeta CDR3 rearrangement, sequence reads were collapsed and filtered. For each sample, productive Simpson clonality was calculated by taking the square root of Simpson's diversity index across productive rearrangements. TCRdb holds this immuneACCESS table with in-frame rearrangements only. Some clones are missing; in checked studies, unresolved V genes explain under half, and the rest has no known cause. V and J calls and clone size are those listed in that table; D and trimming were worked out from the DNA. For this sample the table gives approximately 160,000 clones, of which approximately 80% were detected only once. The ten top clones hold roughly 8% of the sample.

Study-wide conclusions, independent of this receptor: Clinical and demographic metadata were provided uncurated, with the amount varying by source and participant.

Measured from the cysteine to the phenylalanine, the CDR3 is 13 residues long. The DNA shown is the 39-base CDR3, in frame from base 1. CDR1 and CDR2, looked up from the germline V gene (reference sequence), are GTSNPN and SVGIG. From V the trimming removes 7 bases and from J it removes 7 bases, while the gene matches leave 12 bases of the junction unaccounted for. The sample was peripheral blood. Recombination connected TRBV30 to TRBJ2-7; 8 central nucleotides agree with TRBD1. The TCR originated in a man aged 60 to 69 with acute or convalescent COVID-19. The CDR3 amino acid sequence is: CAFTGTGTEEQYF. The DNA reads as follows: TGTGCCTTTACCGGGACAGGTACCGAAGAGCAGTACTTC.